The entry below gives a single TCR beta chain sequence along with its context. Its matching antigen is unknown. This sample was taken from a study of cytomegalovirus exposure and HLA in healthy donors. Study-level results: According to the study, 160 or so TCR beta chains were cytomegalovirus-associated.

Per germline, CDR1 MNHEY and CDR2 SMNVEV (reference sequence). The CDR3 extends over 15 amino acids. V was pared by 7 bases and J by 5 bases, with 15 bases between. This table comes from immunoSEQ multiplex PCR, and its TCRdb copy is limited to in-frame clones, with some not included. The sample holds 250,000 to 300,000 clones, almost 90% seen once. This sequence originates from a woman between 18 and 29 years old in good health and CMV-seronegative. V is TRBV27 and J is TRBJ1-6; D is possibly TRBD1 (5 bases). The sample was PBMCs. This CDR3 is CASKLGDLNNSPLHF. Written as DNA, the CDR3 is TGTGCCAGCAAGCTCGGGGACTTGAATAATTCACCCCTCCACTTT.